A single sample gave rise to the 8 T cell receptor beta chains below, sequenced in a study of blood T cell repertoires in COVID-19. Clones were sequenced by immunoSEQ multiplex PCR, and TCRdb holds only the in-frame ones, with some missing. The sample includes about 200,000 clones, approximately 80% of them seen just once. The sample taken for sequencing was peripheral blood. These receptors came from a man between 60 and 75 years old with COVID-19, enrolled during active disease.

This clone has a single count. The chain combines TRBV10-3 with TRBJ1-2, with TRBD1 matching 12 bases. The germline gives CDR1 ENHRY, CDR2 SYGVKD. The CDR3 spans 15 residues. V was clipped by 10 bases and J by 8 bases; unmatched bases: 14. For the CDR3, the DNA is TGTGCCACCACAACAGGGGACAGGGGGCTAGGGGGCTACACCTTC. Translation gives CATTTGDRGLGGYTF.

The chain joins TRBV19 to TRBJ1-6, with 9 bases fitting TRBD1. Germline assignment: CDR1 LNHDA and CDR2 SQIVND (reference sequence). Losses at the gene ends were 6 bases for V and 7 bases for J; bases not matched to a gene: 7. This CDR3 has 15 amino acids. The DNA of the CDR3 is TGTGCCAGTAGCGGGACAGGGACAGGGAATTCACCCCTCCACTTT. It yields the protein CASSGTGTGNSPLHF.

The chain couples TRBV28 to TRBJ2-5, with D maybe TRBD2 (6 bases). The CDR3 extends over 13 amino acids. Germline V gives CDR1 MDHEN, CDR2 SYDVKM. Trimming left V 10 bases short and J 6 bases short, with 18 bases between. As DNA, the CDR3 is TGTGCCATCGGAATTGGGACTCAGAAGACCCAGTACTTC. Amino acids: CAIGIGTQKTQYF.

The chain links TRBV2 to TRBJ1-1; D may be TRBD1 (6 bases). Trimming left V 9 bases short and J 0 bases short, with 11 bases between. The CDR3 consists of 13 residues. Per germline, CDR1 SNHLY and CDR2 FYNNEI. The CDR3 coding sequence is TGTGCCAGAACGGGGGGCGTGAACACTGAAGCTTTCTTT. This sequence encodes CARTGGVNTEAFF.

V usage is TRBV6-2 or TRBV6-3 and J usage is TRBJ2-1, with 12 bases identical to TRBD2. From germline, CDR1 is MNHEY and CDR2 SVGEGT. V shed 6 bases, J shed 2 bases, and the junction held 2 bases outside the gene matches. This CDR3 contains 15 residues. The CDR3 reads CASSLAGGPYNEQFF. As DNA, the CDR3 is TGTGCCAGCAGCCTAGCGGGAGGGCCCTACAATGAGCAGTTCTTC.

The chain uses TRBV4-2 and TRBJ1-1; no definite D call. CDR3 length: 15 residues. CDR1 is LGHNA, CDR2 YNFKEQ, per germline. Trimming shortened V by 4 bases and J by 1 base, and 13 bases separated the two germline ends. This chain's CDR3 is CASSREDRGNTEAFF. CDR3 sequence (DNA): TGTGCCAGCAGCCGAGAGGATCGGGGGAACACTGAAGCTTTCTTT.

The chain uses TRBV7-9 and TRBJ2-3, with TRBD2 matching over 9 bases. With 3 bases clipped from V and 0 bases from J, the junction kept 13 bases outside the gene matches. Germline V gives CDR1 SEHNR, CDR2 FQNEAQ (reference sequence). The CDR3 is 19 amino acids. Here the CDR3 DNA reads TGTGCCAGCAGCTTGACTAGCGGAATATTAAGCGGCAGCACAGATACGCAGTATTTT. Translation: CASSLTSGILSGSTDTQYF. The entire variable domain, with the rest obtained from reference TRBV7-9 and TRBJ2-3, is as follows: DTGVSQNPRHKITKRGQNVTFRCDPISEHNRLYWYRQTLGQGPEFLTYFQNEAQLEKSRLLSDRFSAERPKGSFSTLEIQRTEQGDSAMYLCASSLTSGILSGSTDTQYFGPGTRLTVL.

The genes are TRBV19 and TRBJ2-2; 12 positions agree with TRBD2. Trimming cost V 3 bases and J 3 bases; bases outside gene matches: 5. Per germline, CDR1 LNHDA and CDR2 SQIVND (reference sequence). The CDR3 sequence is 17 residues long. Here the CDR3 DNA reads TGTGCCAGTAGTATTAGGACTAGCGGGATATACACCGGGGAGCTGTTTTTT. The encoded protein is CASSIRTSGIYTGELFF.